This paragraph reports one T cell receptor (beta chain). This clone came up once. No cognate antigen has been identified for it. No base quality values were provided; no much bigger clone lies one nucleotide off. The CDR3 runs 16 amino acids, cysteine and phenylalanine included. Of all the DNA, just the CDR3 is kept, 48 bases in frame from base 1. V and J are truncated by 6 bases and 7 bases respectively, leaving an intervening sequence of 21 bases. The germline V gene (reference sequence) specifies LGHDT as CDR1 and YNNKEL as CDR2. According to the study, the label for this sample's time point signals: baseline before first vaccination. What the treatment or condition label conveys for this sample: meningococcal conjugate vaccine given as trial control. The vaccinee samples were drawn from two UK trials, COV001 and COV002, one of which was a single-blind randomized controlled phase 2/3 trial testing AZD1222 (ChAdOx1 nCoV-19) in healthy adults. For TCRbeta chain sequencing, PBMC samples were collected from trial participants at day 0 and at day 28 after the second dose.

This sample is part of a study of T cell responses to AZD1222 COVID-19 vaccine (dated by TCRdb to the early 2020s). Study-level background: TCR sequencing was performed for 230 to 250 trial participants, of whom roughly 200 were given two doses of AZD1222 and around 26 were given two doses of MenACWY control vaccine. Trial participants were enrolled by age into 18-55, 56-69 and 70-plus year subgroups, with around 150, 28 and 57 TCR-sequenced participants respectively. Results the study describes overall, beyond this receptor: Conclusions about previously exposed vaccinees were limited because only six or seven AZD1222 recipients were SARS-CoV-2 seropositive at baseline. Reportedly, almost half of the unique spike-specific TCRs recognized epitopes lying outside the regions that are mutated in the B.1.351 and B.1.1.7 variants. Vaccine-associated CD4 TCRs spanned the whole spike protein, with dominant responses in regions 160-218 and 743-854. In the small 56-69-year group, the increase in depth fell short of significance, most likely because of low power. After two AZD1222 doses, spike-specific TCR breadth and depth were significantly higher than at day 0 and than in MenACWY recipients. Participants were mostly white British, with more females than males. The authors suggested clonal diversity may have been underestimated. Because no day 14 peak-response samples were available, the repertoires could be characterized only after the peak T cell response.

The CDR3 regions of human TCRbeta chains were analyzed by immunosequencing. Processing in the source paper ran as follows. Repertoire TCRs were checked for matches against a reference library of SARS-CoV-2-specific TCRs that had been generated using the MIRA antigen-specificity platform. Breadth meant the fraction of unique TCRs that were SARS-CoV-2-associated, whereas depth meant the fraction of total T cells that were SARS-CoV-2-associated. Using the MIRA data, each spike-specific TCR was mapped to the spike region that the TCR reacts to and placed in a CD4 or CD8 class. Log10-transformed breadth and depth values were compared by one-way ANOVA with Sidak's multiple comparisons tests. TCRdb carries this immuneACCESS record with in-frame sequences only. Its versions omit some clonotypes, under half of them owing to an unresolved V gene in the studies checked, with the rest unexplained. For V, J and clone size, that table is used; D and trimming come from the DNA. Recorded for this sample are 100,000 to 150,000 clones; approximately 90% of them occurred a single time. The top ten clonotypes cover around 10% of the sample.

The rearranged chain carries TRBV3-1 (or the pseudogene TRBV3-2) and TRBJ1-4; perhaps TRBD1 is the D gene, with 5 bases matching. The sequenced sample was peripheral blood, obtained on day 0 of MenACWY control vaccination. This clonotype was obtained from an adult in good health. The CDR3 protein sequence reads: CASSPSRAGSSEKLFF. The sequence in DNA is TGTGCCAGCAGTCCCTCCCGGGCAGGGTCGAGTGAAAAACTGTTTTTT.